The sequence of this TCR beta chain was determined in a study of blood T cell repertoires in COVID-19. Sequenced by immunoSEQ multiplex PCR; TCRdb stores in-frame clones only, minus some. The repertoire consists of just over 150,000 clones, with about 90% occurring once and the leading ten covering roughly 4.8%. This TCR was recovered from a man aged 30 to 45 with COVID-19, enrolled during active disease. The sequencing sample was made of peripheral blood.

This chain's CDR3 is CASSVTGNSNQPQHF. The DNA of the CDR3 is TGTGCCAGCAGCGTTACAGGGAATAGCAATCAGCCCCAGCATTTT. This chain links TRBV2 with TRBJ1-5; D is perhaps TRBD1 (6 bases). The CDR3 sequence is 15 residues long. Between the trimmed V and J ends, which lost 6 bases and 0 bases, there was a span of 12 bases. Germline V gene data show CDR1 as SNHLY and CDR2 as FYNNEI.